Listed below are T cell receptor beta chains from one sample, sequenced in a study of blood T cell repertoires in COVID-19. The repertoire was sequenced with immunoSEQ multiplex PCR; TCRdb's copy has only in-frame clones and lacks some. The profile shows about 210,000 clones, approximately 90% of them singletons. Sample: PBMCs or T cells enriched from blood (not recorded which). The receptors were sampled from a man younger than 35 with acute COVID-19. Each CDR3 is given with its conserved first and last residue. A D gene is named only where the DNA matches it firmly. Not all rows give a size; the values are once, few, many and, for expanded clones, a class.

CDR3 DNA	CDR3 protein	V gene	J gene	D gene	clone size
TGTGCCAGCAGTGAAATCGCGTTCGGGACAGGGGAAGGCTACACCTTC	CASSEIAFGTGEGYTF	TRBV6-1	TRBJ1-2	TRBD1	-
TGTGCCAGCAGCCTATGGACTAGCGGGAGATCGGACAATGAGCAGTTCTTC	CASSLWTSGRSDNEQFF	TRBV13	TRBJ2-1	TRBD2	once
TGTGCCAGCAGTTCGACTAGCGGGAGCTCCTACGAGCAGTACTTC	CASSSTSGSSYEQYF	TRBV13	TRBJ2-7	TRBD2	-
TGTGCCAGTGGCAGGCTAGCGGGAGGTGAGCAGTTCTTC	CASGRLAGGEQFF	TRBV7-2	TRBJ2-1	TRBD2	-
TGTGCCAGCTCATCTCCCCTAGGGAGCTCTGGGGCCAACGTCCTGACTTTC	CASSSPLGSSGANVLTF	TRBV18	TRBJ2-6	-	-
TGTGCCAGCTCGAGGACAGGGGGCGCGTACGAGCAGTACTTC	CASSRTGGAYEQYF	TRBV28	TRBJ2-7	TRBD1	-
TGTGCCAGCAGTTTACTTTTAGCGGGAGTAATTGGTACAGATACGCAGTATTTT	CASSLLLAGVIGTDTQYF	TRBV28	TRBJ2-3	TRBD2	-
TGTGCCATCAGTGGGGGGACAAATCGGACTTACGAGCAGTACTTC	CAISGGTNRTYEQYF	TRBV10-3	TRBJ2-7	-	-
TGCGCCAGCAGCCCCGGACAGGGGGGACTAGCGGTGCAAGAGACCCAGTACTTC	CASSPGQGGLAVQETQYF	TRBV5-1	TRBJ2-5	-	-
TGCAGCGTTGGTAGCGGGAGTTACAATGAGCAGTTCTTC	CSVGSGSYNEQFF	TRBV29-1	TRBJ2-1	TRBD2	-
TGTGCCAGCAGCTTAGAACTAGCGGGAGAGACCCAGTACTTC	CASSLELAGETQYF	TRBV7-8	TRBJ2-5	TRBD2	-
TGTGCCAGTAGTCCGAGGACAGGGACCTACGAGCAGTACTTC	CASSPRTGTYEQYF	TRBV19	TRBJ2-7	TRBD1	once
TGTGCCAGCAGCTTAGGAGTCGCACTCGAGACCCAGTACTTC	CASSLGVALETQYF	TRBV11-2	TRBJ2-5	-	-
TGTGCCAGCAGCGCAAGAACAGGGACTGAAGCTTTCTTT	CASSARTGTEAFF	TRBV9	TRBJ1-1	-	few
TGTGCCAGCTCACCACCGATGGGGGCCGGGTTAATTGAAGCTTTCTTT	CASSPPMGAGLIEAFF	TRBV18	TRBJ1-1	-	once
TGTGCCAGCAGCCAAGATTTGCGGGGCACTGAAGCTTTCTTT	CASSQDLRGTEAFF	TRBV3-1/TRBV3-2	TRBJ1-1	-	-
TGTGCCAGCAGCGTACAAGGGGACAGCTCCTACGAGCAGTACTTC	CASSVQGDSSYEQYF	TRBV9	TRBJ2-7	TRBD1	-
TGTGCCAGCAGTTATACAACATTGAACACTGAAGCTTTCTTT	CASSYTTLNTEAFF	TRBV27	TRBJ1-1	-	-
TGTGCCAGCAGCTTAGAGCGTGAGCAGTACTTC	CASSLEREQYF	TRBV13	TRBJ2-7	-	-
TGTGCCAGTAGTGCCGGGATTGGGGAAAAACTGTTTTTT	CASSAGIGEKLFF	TRBV19	TRBJ1-4	-	-
TGCGCCAGCAGCCAAGAGGGACAGGTGGCAGATACGCAGTATTTT	CASSQEGQVADTQYF	TRBV4-1	TRBJ2-3	TRBD1	-
TGTGCCAGCAGCGTAGCCCCGGACAGAACCTACGAGCAGTACTTC	CASSVAPDRTYEQYF	TRBV9	TRBJ2-7	-	once
TGTGCCTGGAGCACTACAGGGGGCGGTGAAAAACTGTTTTTT	CAWSTTGGGEKLFF	TRBV30	TRBJ1-4	TRBD1	-
TGTGCCAGCAGCTTGGCCCGGACAGGGCACCGATCCGAGCAGTACTTC	CASSLARTGHRSEQYF	TRBV7-9	TRBJ2-7	TRBD1	-
TGCGCCAGCAGCTCCGGCCCACACTTATCCCGGGAGAGGGCCACTGAAGCTTTCTTT	CASSSGPHLSRERATEAFF	TRBV5-1	TRBJ1-1	-	-
TGTGCCAGCAGTGGGAAGCGGGAAGGTGCCTACAATGAGCAGTTCTTC	CASSGKREGAYNEQFF	TRBV25-1	TRBJ2-1	TRBD2	few
TGTGCCAGTAGTCAAGGGGGCGCCGGCAATCAGCCCCAGCATTTT	CASSQGGAGNQPQHF	TRBV19	TRBJ1-5	TRBD1	-
TGTGCCAGCAGCGTAGGTGGCGGGCGGCATAGGGATACGCAGTATTTT	CASSVGGGRHRDTQYF	TRBV9	TRBJ2-3	-	-
TGTGCCAGCAGCCCCGGGGGGAGCAGTGCAACTAATGAAAAACTGTTTTTT	CASSPGGSSATNEKLFF	TRBV7-6	TRBJ1-4	-	-
TGTGCCAGCAGTGAACAGGCAGGGTTTGAAAAACTGTTTTTT	CASSEQAGFEKLFF	TRBV6-1	TRBJ1-4	-	-
TGCAGCGTTGACCCAACTAGCGGGAGACTCGATGAGCAGTTCTTC	CSVDPTSGRLDEQFF	TRBV29-1	TRBJ2-1	TRBD2	-
TGTGCCAGCTCCCTCGGGGGGAATTCACCCCTCCACTTT	CASSLGGNSPLHF	TRBV19	TRBJ1-6	-	-
TGCGCCAGCAGCCAAGAAGGTTGGAGTGGGCAGGGGGATGATCAGCCCCAGCATTTT	CASSQEGWSGQGDDQPQHF	TRBV4-1	TRBJ1-5	TRBD1	-
TGTGCCAGCAGCTTAGAAGCGATAGGGGTAGGAACCGGGGAGCTGTTTTTT	CASSLEAIGVGTGELFF	TRBV7-9	TRBJ2-2	-	-
TGTGCCAGCAGCCAAGAAGAGGACACAGATACGCAGTATTTT	CASSQEEDTDTQYF	TRBV4-2	TRBJ2-3	-	-
TGTGCCACCTACTCCGGCTCTGGGGCCAACGTCCTGACTTTC	CATYSGSGANVLTF	TRBV28	TRBJ2-6	-	-
TGTGCCAGCAGCCTAGACAGGGTAGGTCAGCCCCAGCATTTT	CASSLDRVGQPQHF	TRBV3-1/TRBV3-2	TRBJ1-5	TRBD1	few
TGTGCCAGCAGTCCCTCGGGACAGGCTAACTACGAGCAGTACTTC	CASSPSGQANYEQYF	TRBV27	TRBJ2-7	TRBD1	-
TGTGCCAGCACGTCTAGCGGGATAGTAACAGATACGCAGTATTTT	CASTSSGIVTDTQYF	TRBV28	TRBJ2-3	TRBD2	-
TGTGCCAGCAGCTTGCTAGGGGGCTCGGACACCGGGGAGCTGTTTTTT	CASSLLGGSDTGELFF	TRBV7-6	TRBJ2-2	TRBD1	-
TGTGCCAGCAGCCCCTTGGGCCAAAACTCCTACAATGAGCAGTTCTTC	CASSPLGQNSYNEQFF	TRBV5-6	TRBJ2-1	-	-
TGTGCCTGGAGACCGGGACTAGCGGGGCCGAACACCGGGGAGCTGTTTTTT	CAWRPGLAGPNTGELFF	TRBV30	TRBJ2-2	TRBD2	-
TGTGCCAGCACCACGGTGGGGGGGAGCAATTCAAATGAGCAGTTCTTC	CASTTVGGSNSNEQFF	TRBV5-5	TRBJ2-1	TRBD2	-
TGTGCCAGCACCCGAGGGATGAACACTGAAGCTTTCTTT	CASTRGMNTEAFF	TRBV6-5	TRBJ1-1	-	-